A single sample is the source of the 20 T cell receptor beta chains below, sequenced in a study of blood T cell repertoires in COVID-19. This table comes from immunoSEQ multiplex PCR, and its TCRdb copy is limited to in-frame clones, with some not included. The repertoire consists of approximately 150,000 clones, with about 85% occurring once and the leading ten covering more than 5%. The sequenced material came from peripheral blood. The receptors were sampled from a woman between 45 and 60 years old with COVID-19, enrolled during active disease.

With respect to this clone: In the same sample, other DNA sequences code for this CDR3. The V gene is TRBV7-9, the J gene TRBJ1-1, with a weak D call TRBD1 (5 bases). The germline gives CDR1 SEHNR, CDR2 FQNEAQ (reference sequence). V was cut by 8 bases and J by 4 bases, with 8 bases left in between. CDR3 size: 11 residues. DNA for the CDR3: TGTGCCAGCTCGCAGGGCACTGAAGCTTTCTTT. Translated: CASSQGTEAFF.

The CDR3 loop reads CASSLAGGTDTQYF. DNA of the CDR3: TGTGCCAGTAGTCTAGCGGGGGGCACAGATACGCAGTATTTT. The chain uses TRBV19 and TRBJ2-3; 10 positions match TRBD2. The CDR3 sequence is 14 residues long. Per germline, CDR1 LNHDA and CDR2 SQIVND (reference sequence). J gave up 1 base and V 5 bases, and 0 bases lay outside the gene matches.

This clone was observed a single time. The chain links TRBV28 to TRBJ2-1; 10 bases align to TRBD2. This CDR3 has 18 residues. CDR1 is MDHEN, CDR2 SYDVKM, per germline. V lost 5 bases, J lost 5 bases, and 15 bases stayed unmatched. The CDR3 bases are TGTGCCAGCAGTCTGACCCGGAAAGCGGGGGGGTACCACAATGAGCAGTTCTTC. Protein: CASSLTRKAGGYHNEQFF.

This chain uses TRBV7-9 with TRBJ2-1, with TRBD1 as a possible D gene (5 bases). This CDR3 contains 15 residues. Germline CDR1 reads SEHNR; CDR2 reads FQNEAQ (reference sequence). V was trimmed by 5 bases and J by 4 bases, leaving 15 bases between them. This chain's CDR3 is CASSLGAPVYNEQFF. Written as DNA, the CDR3 is TGTGCCAGCAGCCTAGGGGCCCCGGTGTACAATGAGCAGTTCTTC.

The chain has TRBV19 and TRBJ2-4; maybe TRBD2 (5 bases). Trimming shortened V by 7 bases and J by 1 base, and 14 bases separated the two germline ends. The CDR3 runs to 15 residues. From germline, CDR1 is LNHDA and CDR2 SQIVND (reference sequence). The CDR3 nucleotides are TGTGCCAGTACCCCCAGAGCGGCGGCCAAAAACATTCAGTACTTC. This translates into CASTPRAAAKNIQYF.

J is TRBJ1-5 and V is TRBV28, with D uncertain. The CDR3 contains 12 residues. Germline CDR1 MDHEN, CDR2 SYDVKM. Trimming shortened V by 7 bases and J by 0 bases, and 4 bases separated the two germline ends. CDR3 DNA sequence: TGTGCCAGCACCTATAGCAATCAGCCCCAGCATTTT. Translated, it gives CASTYSNQPQHF.

The rearrangement uses TRBV6-4 and TRBJ2-3; D unresolved. This CDR3 has 15 amino acids. Germline lookup yields CDR1 MRHNA and CDR2 SNTAGT. The germline V and J ends were trimmed by 0 bases and 2 bases, with 9 bases remaining between them. The CDR3 sequence is CASSDSHSPTDTQYF. The DNA of the CDR3 is TGTGCCAGCAGTGACTCGCACAGCCCCACAGATACGCAGTATTTT.

The chain has TRBV12-5 and TRBJ2-7; no definite D call. V was clipped by 1 base and J by 0 bases, with 10 bases between them. Germline assignment: CDR1 LGHNT and CDR2 FRNRAP. CDR3 length: 15 amino acids. The CDR3 nucleotides read TGTGCTAGTGGTTTGGCAGACAAGAGCTCCTACGAGCAGTACTTC. This encodes CASGLADKSSYEQYF.

The genes are TRBV13 and TRBJ2-7, with TRBD2 identical over 7 bases. This CDR3 region has 15 residues. Germline trimming cut 2 bases from V and 0 bases from J; bases unmatched to any gene: 4. The V gene's germline CDR1 is PRHDT and CDR2 FYEKMQ (reference sequence). The CDR3 reads CASSLRGVSSYEQYF. For the CDR3, the DNA is TGTGCCAGCAGCTTACGGGGGGTTAGCTCCTACGAGCAGTACTTC.

The chain links TRBV7-9 to TRBJ2-5, with a tentative D call TRBD2 (6 bases). V lost 5 bases, J lost 2 bases, and 12 bases lay in between. Germline lookup yields CDR1 SEHNR and CDR2 FQNEAQ (reference sequence). The CDR3 totals 14 residues. CDR3 residues: CASSQGGSQETQYF. CDR3 nucleotide sequence: TGTGCCAGCAGCCAGGGAGGCAGTCAAGAGACCCAGTACTTC.

The chain uses TRBV6-5 and TRBJ1-3, with 8 bases matching TRBD1. V shed 4 bases and J 7 bases; nucleotides not matched to a gene: 9. The CDR3 is made up of 15 amino acids. Per the germline V gene, CDR1 is MNHEY and CDR2 is SVGAGI. Here the CDR3 reads CASSSGTGLGNTIYF. Written as DNA, the CDR3 is TGTGCCAGCAGTTCCGGGACAGGATTAGGGAACACCATATATTTT.

V gene TRBV27 combines with J gene TRBJ2-1; a possible D gene is TRBD1 (5 bases). V was pared by 3 bases and J by 7 bases, with 19 bases between. This CDR3 is 16 amino acids long. Germline V lookup: CDR1 MNHEY, CDR2 SMNVEV (reference sequence). This CDR3 reads CASSFLDRRASNEQFF. The CDR3 DNA is TGTGCCAGCAGTTTCCTCGACAGAAGGGCTTCAAATGAGCAGTTCTTC.

This clone was picked up one time. The rearrangement uses TRBV13 and TRBJ2-7, with a possible D match to TRBD2 (5 bases). Germline assignment: CDR1 PRHDT and CDR2 FYEKMQ (reference sequence). V was cut by 5 bases and J by 2 bases, with 10 bases left in between. This CDR3 has 13 residues. For the CDR3, the DNA is TGTGCCAGCAGCAGCGGACCGGCCTACGAGCAGTACTTC. Translating gives CASSSGPAYEQYF.

This chain connects TRBV19 to TRBJ2-7, with D possibly TRBD1 on 5 matching bases. The CDR3 consists of 14 residues. Looked up from germline, CDR1 is LNHDA and CDR2 is SQIVND (reference sequence). V lost 4 bases and J 0 bases, leaving 10 bases between the germline ends. CDR3 in amino acids: CASSTRGASYEQYF. CDR3 nucleotide sequence: TGTGCCAGTAGTACCCGTGGGGCCTCCTACGAGCAGTACTTC.

This chain uses TRBV18 with TRBJ2-3; maybe TRBD1 (6 bases). Trimming removed 3 bases at V and 1 base at J, with 14 bases between. The germline CDR1 and CDR2 sequences are KGHSH and LQKENI. This CDR3 spans 16 amino acids. In nucleotides, the CDR3 is TGTGCCAGCTCACCCTCCAGAGCAGGGGGCACAGATACGCAGTATTTT. This sequence encodes CASSPSRAGGTDTQYF.

The rearrangement links TRBV4-1 to TRBJ2-2; 9 bases are a match to TRBD1. This CDR3 has 16 residues. The germline V gene encodes CDR1 MGHRA and CDR2 YSYEKL. Losses at the gene ends were 3 bases for V and 5 bases for J; bases not matched to a gene: 7. CDR3 nucleotide sequence: TGCGCCAGCAGCCAGGAGACAGGGGGTGGTACCGGGGAGCTGTTTTTT. Translating gives CASSQETGGGTGELFF.

The chain carries TRBV3-1 (or the pseudogene TRBV3-2) and TRBJ1-2; D may be TRBD1 (6 bases). Germline values: CDR1 LGHDT, CDR2 YNNKEL (reference sequence). This CDR3 contains 11 residues. The V and J ends lost 3 bases and 14 bases respectively, with 13 bases between them. The CDR3 here is CASSHYRAWTF. CDR3 DNA sequence: TGTGCCAGCAGCCACTACAGGGCTTGGACCTTC.

The gene calls are TRBV7-8 and TRBJ1-5; TRBD1 matches 7 bases. V lost 7 bases and J lost 6; bases outside the gene matches: 6. There are 13 residues in the CDR3. CDR1 and CDR2 from the germline V gene are SGHVS and FQNEAQ. This CDR3 is CASTQGGGQPQHF. CDR3 in DNA: TGTGCCAGCACCCAGGGGGGAGGTCAGCCCCAGCATTTT.

The chain combines TRBV6-6 with TRBJ2-5; D might be TRBD1 (6 bases). The CDR3 is made up of 14 amino acids. Germline V gene lookup returns CDR1 MNHNY and CDR2 SVGAGI (reference sequence). V dropped 0 bases and J dropped 5 bases, with 10 bases sitting between them. The CDR3 is CASSYSQGMETQYF. The DNA of the CDR3 is TGTGCCAGCAGTTACTCTCAGGGGATGGAGACCCAGTACTTC.

The genes are TRBV11-2 and TRBJ2-2; D possibly corresponds to TRBD2 (6 bases). Trimming removed 5 bases from V and 2 bases from J, with 9 bases in between. Looked up from germline, CDR1 is SGHAT and CDR2 is FQNNGV. The CDR3 has 14 amino acids. The CDR3 is CASSGDFNTGELFF. The CDR3, as DNA: TGTGCCAGCAGCGGGGACTTTAACACCGGGGAGCTGTTTTTT.